One TCR beta chain is described in this entry. The target antigen is unknown. The data stem from a study of cytomegalovirus exposure and HLA in healthy donors. A multiplex PCR was run with 60 Vbeta primers and 13 Jbeta primers. Libraries were prepared by immunoSEQ multiplex PCR; TCRdb keeps only in-frame clonotypes and omits some of them. The table has 160,000 or so clones, less than 80% seen once; the top ten hold about 2%. V was trimmed by 1 base and J by 0 bases, leaving 7 bases between them. This CDR3 has 15 residues. Looked up from germline, CDR1 is MNHNS and CDR2 is SASEGT. Points from the study as a whole: There were some V segments, including TRBV6-2 and TRBV6-3, excluded as indistinguishable. Later on, an analysis tied over 15,000 TCR beta sequences to HLA alleles at 0.05 false discovery rate.

This clonotype originated in a man in his forties or fifties in good health and CMV-seronegative. The V and J genes are TRBV6-1 and TRBJ1-3; D call uncertain. The sequenced sample was PBMCs. The CDR3 DNA is TGTGCCAGCAGTGAAGGACATAACTCTGGAAACACCATATATTTT. Protein: CASSEGHNSGNTIYF.